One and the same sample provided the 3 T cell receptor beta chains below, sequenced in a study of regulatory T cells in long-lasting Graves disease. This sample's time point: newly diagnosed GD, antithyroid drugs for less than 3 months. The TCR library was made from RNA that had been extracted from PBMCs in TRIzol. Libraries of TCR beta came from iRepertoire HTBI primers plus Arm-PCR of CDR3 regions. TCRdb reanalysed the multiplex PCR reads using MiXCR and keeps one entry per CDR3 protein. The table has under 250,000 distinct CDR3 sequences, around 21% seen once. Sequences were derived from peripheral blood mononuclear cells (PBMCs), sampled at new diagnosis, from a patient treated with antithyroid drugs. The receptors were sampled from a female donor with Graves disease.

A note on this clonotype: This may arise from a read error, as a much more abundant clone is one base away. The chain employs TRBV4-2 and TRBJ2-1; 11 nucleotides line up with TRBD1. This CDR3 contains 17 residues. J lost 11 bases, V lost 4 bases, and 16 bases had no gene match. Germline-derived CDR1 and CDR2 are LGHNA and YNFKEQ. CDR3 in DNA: TGTGCCAGCAGCCCCAGCCGCCGGGACAGGGGGTTTGATAAGCAGTTCTTC. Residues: CASSPSRRDRGFDKQFF.

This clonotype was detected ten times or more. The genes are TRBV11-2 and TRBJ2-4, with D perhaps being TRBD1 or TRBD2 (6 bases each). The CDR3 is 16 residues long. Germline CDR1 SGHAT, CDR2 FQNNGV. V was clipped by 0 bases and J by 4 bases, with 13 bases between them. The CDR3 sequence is CASSLDAGQIKNIQYF. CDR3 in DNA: TGTGCCAGCAGCTTAGATGCGGGACAAATTAAAAACATTCAGTACTTC.

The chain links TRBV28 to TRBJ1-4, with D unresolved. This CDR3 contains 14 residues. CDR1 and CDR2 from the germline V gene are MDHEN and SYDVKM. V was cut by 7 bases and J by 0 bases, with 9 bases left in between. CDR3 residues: CASTWGSTNEKLFF. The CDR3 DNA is TGTGCCAGCACTTGGGGATCAACTAATGAAAAACTGTTTTTT.